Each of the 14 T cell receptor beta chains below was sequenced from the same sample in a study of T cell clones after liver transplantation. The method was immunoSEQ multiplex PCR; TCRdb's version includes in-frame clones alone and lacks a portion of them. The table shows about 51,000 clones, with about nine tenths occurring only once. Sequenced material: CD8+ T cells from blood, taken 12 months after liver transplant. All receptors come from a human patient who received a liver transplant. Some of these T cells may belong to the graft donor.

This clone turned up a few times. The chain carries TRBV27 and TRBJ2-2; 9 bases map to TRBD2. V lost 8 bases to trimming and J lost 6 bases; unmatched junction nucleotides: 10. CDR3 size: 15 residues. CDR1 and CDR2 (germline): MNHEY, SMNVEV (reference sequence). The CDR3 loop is CASRGFSGSPGELFF. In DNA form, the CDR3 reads TGTGCCAGCCGTGGGTTTAGCGGGAGTCCCGGGGAGCTGTTTTTT.

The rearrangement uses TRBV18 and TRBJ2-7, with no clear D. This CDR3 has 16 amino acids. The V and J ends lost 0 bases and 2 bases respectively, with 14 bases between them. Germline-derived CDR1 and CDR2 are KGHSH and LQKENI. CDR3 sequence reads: CASSPPKGVRTYEQYF. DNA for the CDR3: TGTGCCAGCTCACCACCGAAGGGCGTACGGACCTACGAGCAGTACTTC.

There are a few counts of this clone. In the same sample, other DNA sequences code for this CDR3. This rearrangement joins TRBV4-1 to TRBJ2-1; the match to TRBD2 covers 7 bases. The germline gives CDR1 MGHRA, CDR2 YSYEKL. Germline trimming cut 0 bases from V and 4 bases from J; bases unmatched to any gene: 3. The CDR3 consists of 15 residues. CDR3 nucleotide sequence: TGCGCCAGCAGCCAAGATTCTAGCGGTTACAATGAGCAGTTCTTC. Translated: CASSQDSSGYNEQFF.

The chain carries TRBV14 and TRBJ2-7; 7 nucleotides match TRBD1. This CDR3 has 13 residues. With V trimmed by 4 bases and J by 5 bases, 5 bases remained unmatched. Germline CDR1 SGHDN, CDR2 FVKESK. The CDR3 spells CASSLRGGHEQYF. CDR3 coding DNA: TGTGCCAGCAGCCTACGAGGGGGCCACGAGCAGTACTTC.

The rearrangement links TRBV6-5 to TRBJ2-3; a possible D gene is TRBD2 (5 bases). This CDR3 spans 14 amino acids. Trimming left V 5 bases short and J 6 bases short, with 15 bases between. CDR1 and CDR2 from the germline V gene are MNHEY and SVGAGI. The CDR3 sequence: CASSPSGNWDTQYF. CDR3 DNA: TGTGCCAGCAGTCCATCCGGGAATTGGGATACGCAGTATTTT.

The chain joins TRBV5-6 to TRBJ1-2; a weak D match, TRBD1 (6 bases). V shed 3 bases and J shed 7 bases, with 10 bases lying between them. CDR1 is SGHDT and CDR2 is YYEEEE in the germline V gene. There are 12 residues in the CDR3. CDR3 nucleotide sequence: TGTGCCAGCAGCTACCAGGGGTCTGGCTACACCTTC. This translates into CASSYQGSGYTF.

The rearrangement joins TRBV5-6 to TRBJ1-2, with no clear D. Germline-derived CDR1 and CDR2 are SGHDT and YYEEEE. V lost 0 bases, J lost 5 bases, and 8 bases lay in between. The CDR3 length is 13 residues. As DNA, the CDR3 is TGTGCCAGCAGCTTGGGCAGTGATTATGGCTACACCTTC. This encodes CASSLGSDYGYTF. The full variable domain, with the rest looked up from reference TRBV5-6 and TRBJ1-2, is DAGVTQSPTHLIKTRGQQVTLRCSPKSGHDTVSWYQQALGQGPQFIFQYYEEEERQRGNFPDRFSGHQFPNYSSELNVNALLLGDSALYLCASSLGSDYGYTFGSGTRLTVV.

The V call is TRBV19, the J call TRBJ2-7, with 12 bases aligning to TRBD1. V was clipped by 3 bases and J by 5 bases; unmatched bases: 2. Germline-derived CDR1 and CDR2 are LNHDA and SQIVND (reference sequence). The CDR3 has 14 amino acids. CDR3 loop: CASSIGTGGNEQYF. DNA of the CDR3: TGTGCCAGTAGTATTGGGACAGGGGGCAACGAGCAGTACTTC.

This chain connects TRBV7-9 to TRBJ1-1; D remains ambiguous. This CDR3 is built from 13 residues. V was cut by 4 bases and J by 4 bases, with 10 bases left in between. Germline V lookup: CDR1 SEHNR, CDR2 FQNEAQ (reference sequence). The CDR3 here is CASSSAGRTEAFF. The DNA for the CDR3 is TGTGCCAGCAGCTCGGCAGGACGCACTGAAGCTTTCTTT.

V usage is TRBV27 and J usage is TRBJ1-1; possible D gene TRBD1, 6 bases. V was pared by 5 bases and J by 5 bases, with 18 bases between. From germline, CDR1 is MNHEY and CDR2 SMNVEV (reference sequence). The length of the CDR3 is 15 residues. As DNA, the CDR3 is TGTGCCAGCAGTACCGGGGCGGGGGCGATAACTGAAGCTTTCTTT. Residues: CASSTGAGAITEAFF.

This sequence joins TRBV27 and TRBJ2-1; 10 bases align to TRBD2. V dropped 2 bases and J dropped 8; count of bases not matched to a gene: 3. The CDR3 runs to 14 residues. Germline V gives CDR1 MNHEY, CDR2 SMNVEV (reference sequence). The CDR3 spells CASSLGLAGDEQFF. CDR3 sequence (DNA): TGTGCCAGCAGTTTAGGGCTAGCGGGAGATGAGCAGTTCTTC.

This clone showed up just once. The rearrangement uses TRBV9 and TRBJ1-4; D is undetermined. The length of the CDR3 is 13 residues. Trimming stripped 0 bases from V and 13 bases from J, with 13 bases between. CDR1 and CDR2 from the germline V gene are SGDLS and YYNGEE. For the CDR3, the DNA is TGTGCCAGCAGCGTAGGGGCACTGAGCGGACTGTTTTTT. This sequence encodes CASSVGALSGLFF.

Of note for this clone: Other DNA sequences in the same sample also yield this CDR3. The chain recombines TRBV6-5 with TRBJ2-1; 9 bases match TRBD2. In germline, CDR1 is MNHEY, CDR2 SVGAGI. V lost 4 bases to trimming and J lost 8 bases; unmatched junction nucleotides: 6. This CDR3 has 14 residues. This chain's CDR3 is CASSSLAGIHEQFF. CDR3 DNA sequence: TGTGCCAGCAGTTCCCTAGCGGGAATCCATGAGCAGTTCTTC.

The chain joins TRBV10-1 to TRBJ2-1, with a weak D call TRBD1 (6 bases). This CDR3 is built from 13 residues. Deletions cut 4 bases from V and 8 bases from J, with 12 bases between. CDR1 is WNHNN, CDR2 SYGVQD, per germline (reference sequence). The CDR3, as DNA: TGCGCCAGCAGTGCACAGGGATGGGATGAGCAGTTCTTC. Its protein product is CASSAQGWDEQFF.